This passage covers 26 T cell receptor beta chains from one sample sequenced in a study (dated by TCRdb to about 2022). Libraries were built with the immunoSEQ multiplex PCR assay. TCRdb re-hosts the immuneACCESS table, in-frame sequences only. Its copies lack some clones; in the studies checked, an unresolved V gene accounts for under half of them, and the cause for the rest is not known. For this sample the table gives around 50,000 clones, of which 80% to 95% were detected only once. Jointly, the top ten make up approximately 11% of the sample. The sequenced sample consisted of PBMCs. Receptor source: a man aged 40-55 years with rheumatoid arthritis.

This sequence joins TRBV2 and TRBJ2-7; a possible D gene is TRBD1 (6 bases). Looked up from germline, CDR1 is SNHLY and CDR2 is FYNNEI. This CDR3 contains 15 residues. Trimming cost V 3 bases and J 0 bases, with 12 bases left between them. CDR3 in DNA: TGTGCCAGCAGTGAGGGACACCCGAGCTCCTACGAGCAGTACTTC. Its protein product is CASSEGHPSSYEQYF.

The J gene is TRBJ2-1, the V gene TRBV10-3; D is unclear. The CDR3 length is 16 residues. The ends were cut back, 0 bases at V and 3 bases at J, with 12 bases in the middle. In germline, CDR1 is ENHRY, CDR2 SYGVKD. CDR3: CAISESANYNYNEQFF. CDR3 bases: TGTGCCATCAGTGAGTCCGCGAACTACAACTACAATGAGCAGTTCTTC.

The gene calls are TRBV7-3 and TRBJ2-1; no reliable D call. The CDR3 is 12 amino acids. Trimming stripped 5 bases from V and 6 bases from J, with 8 bases between. Per germline, CDR1 SGHTA and CDR2 FQGTGA. CDR3 nucleotide sequence: TGTGCCAGCAGCGCCCTTGGCAATGAGCAGTTCTTC. Its protein is CASSALGNEQFF.

This clone was observed once. This sequence joins TRBV7-8 and TRBJ1-1; perhaps TRBD1 as D (6 bases). Germline lookup yields CDR1 SGHVS and CDR2 FQNEAQ. The CDR3 is 14 residues long. Trimming took 7 bases from V and 3 from J, leaving 15 bases between them. DNA for the CDR3: TGTGCCAGCATCCAAGGAAGGGGGGACACTGAAGCTTTCTTT. Its protein is CASIQGRGDTEAFF.

This clone appeared once. The chain's CDR3 is CASSVGTGSYNEQFF. CDR3 bases: TGTGCCAGCAGCGTAGGGACAGGATCCTACAATGAGCAGTTCTTC. The chain links TRBV9 to TRBJ2-1, with TRBD1 matching 7 bases. V gave up 0 bases and J gave up 1 base; unmatched junction bases: 1. Germline assignment: CDR1 SGDLS and CDR2 YYNGEE. This CDR3 is built from 15 residues.

The CDR3 region has the DNA TGTGCCAGCAGTTTATTGGCCAGGACTAACTATGGCTACACCTTC. This codes for CASSLLARTNYGYTF. The chain is built from TRBV28 and TRBJ1-2; D call uncertain. With 1 base removed from V and 0 bases from J, the gap between germline ends came to 9 bases. Germline V gives CDR1 MDHEN, CDR2 SYDVKM. The CDR3 is 15 amino acids.

The chain has TRBV20-1 and TRBJ2-7; 8 bases fit TRBD2. V shed 3 bases and J 6 bases; nucleotides not matched to a gene: 10. In germline, CDR1 is DFQATT, CDR2 SNEGSKA (reference sequence). This CDR3 is 14 amino acids long. CDR3 sequence reads: CSASNPAGEFEQYF. The CDR3 DNA sequence: TGCAGTGCTAGTAACCCAGCGGGAGAGTTCGAGCAGTACTTC.

This sequence joins TRBV3-1 (or the pseudogene TRBV3-2) and TRBJ2-7; 9 bases are shared with TRBD1. This CDR3 contains 13 residues. Looked up from germline, CDR1 is LGHDT and CDR2 is YNNKEL (reference sequence). V was clipped by 5 bases and J by 7 bases; unmatched bases: 6. DNA of the CDR3: TGTGCCAGCAGCGCGGGACAGGGTGGTGAGCAGTACTTC. This sequence encodes CASSAGQGGEQYF.

V usage is TRBV7-8 and J usage is TRBJ1-1; D unresolved. Germline lookup yields CDR1 SGHVS and CDR2 FQNEAQ. This CDR3 is built from 14 residues. Trimming removed 3 bases from V and 1 base from J, with 9 bases in between. The DNA of the CDR3 is TGTGCCAGCAGCTTGGTCGTACAGAACACTGAAGCTTTCTTT. Its translation is CASSLVVQNTEAFF.

In DNA form, the CDR3 reads TGTGCCAGCAGCTTAGCCACAGGGTCCCAAGAGACCCAGTACTTC. This gives the protein CASSLATGSQETQYF. V and J are TRBV7-2 and TRBJ2-5; D possibly corresponds to TRBD1 (6 bases). Trimming took 0 bases from V and 1 from J, leaving 9 bases between them. The V gene's germline CDR1 is SGHTA and CDR2 FQGNSA. This CDR3 spans 15 amino acids. The full variable domain, rest sourced from reference TRBV7-2 and TRBJ2-5, is GAGVSQSPSNKVTEKGKDVELRCDPISGHTALYWYRQSLGQGLEFLIYFQGNSAPDKSGLPSDRFSAERTGGSVSTLTIQRTQQEDSAVYLCASSLATGSQETQYFGPGTRLLVL.

The rearrangement links TRBV28 to TRBJ1-2; 7 bases match TRBD1. CDR1 and CDR2 from the germline V gene are MDHEN and SYDVKM. The CDR3 is 20 residues long. Losses at the gene ends were 2 bases for V and 1 base for J; bases not matched to a gene: 19. CDR3 region: CASSLDMIQGTFYLNYGYTF. The CDR3, as DNA: TGTGCCAGCAGTTTAGATATGATACAGGGGACCTTCTATCTTAACTATGGCTACACCTTC.

The chain combines TRBV18 with TRBJ1-1, with 8 bases matching TRBD1. The germline V gene encodes CDR1 KGHSH and CDR2 LQKENI. V lost 8 bases to trimming and J lost 1 base; unmatched junction nucleotides: 3. This CDR3 spans 13 amino acids. The CDR3 spells CASAQGGNTEAFF. The CDR3 nucleotides read TGTGCCAGCGCACAGGGGGGGAACACTGAAGCTTTCTTT.

The CDR3 region is CASSEGHNSNQPQHF. CDR3 in DNA: TGTGCCAGCAGTGAAGGACACAATAGCAATCAGCCCCAGCATTTT. This rearrangement joins TRBV6-1 to TRBJ1-5, with D hard to call. The CDR3 length is 15 residues. Trimming stripped 1 base from V and 0 bases from J, with 7 bases between. The germline V gene has CDR1 MNHNS and CDR2 SASEGT.

The rearrangement links TRBV9 to TRBJ1-2; 8 bases match TRBD1. The CDR3 has 15 amino acids. Germline V gene sequence: CDR1 SGDLS, CDR2 YYNGEE. V lost 4 bases, J lost 0 bases, and 5 bases stayed unmatched. DNA of the CDR3: TGTGCCAGCAGCATGGGACAGGATCCTAACTATGGCTACACCTTC. Protein: CASSMGQDPNYGYTF.

The count of this clone is one. The V gene is TRBV24-1, the J gene TRBJ2-3; D is perhaps TRBD1 (6 bases). This CDR3 is built from 17 residues. The V gene lost 4 bases and the J gene lost 2 bases, with 18 bases spanning the gap. Per the germline V gene, CDR1 is KGHDR and CDR2 is SFDVKD. The chain's CDR3 is CATSDSHVDRYTDTQYF. The DNA for the CDR3 is TGTGCCACCAGTGACAGTCACGTGGACAGATACACAGATACGCAGTATTTT.

V gene TRBV19 combines with J gene TRBJ1-2, with 12 bases that match TRBD1. V lost 2 bases, J lost 4 bases, and 8 bases stayed unmatched. The CDR3 loop spans 17 amino acids. Germline V gene data show CDR1 as LNHDA and CDR2 as SQIVND (reference sequence). Here the CDR3 reads CASSITSGTGGIYGYTF. CDR3 nucleotide sequence: TGTGCCAGTAGTATAACATCCGGGACAGGGGGCATCTATGGCTACACCTTC.

The chain links TRBV6-6 to TRBJ1-4; no reliable D call. The V gene lost 4 bases and the J gene lost 8 bases, with 8 bases spanning the gap. The CDR3 length is 12 residues. The germline CDR1 and CDR2 sequences are MNHNY and SVGAGI (reference sequence). DNA for the CDR3: TGTGCCAGCAGTTCATCGTACGAAAAACTGTTTTTT. Protein sequence: CASSSSYEKLFF.

In its sample, this clone was seen once. The chain uses TRBV2 and TRBJ1-1, with 8 bases identical to TRBD1. The CDR3 has 14 amino acids. CDR1 and CDR2 (germline): SNHLY, FYNNEI. V shed 6 bases, J shed 3 bases, and the junction held 6 bases outside the gene matches. The CDR3: CASSRTGTYTEAFF. In DNA form, the CDR3 reads TGTGCCAGCAGCCGGACAGGGACTTACACTGAAGCTTTCTTT. The variable domain in full, with the rest retrieved from reference TRBV2 and TRBJ1-1, is EPEVTQTPSHQVTQMGQEVILRCVPISNHLYFYWYRQILGQKVEFLVSFYNNEISEKSEIFDDQFSVERPDGSNFTLKIRSTKLEDSAMYFCASSRTGTYTEAFFGQGTRLTVV.

The chain recombines TRBV5-1 with TRBJ1-2, with TRBD1 matching over 7 bases. The CDR3 has 13 residues. Per germline, CDR1 SGHRS and CDR2 YFSETQ. J gave up 3 bases and V 4 bases, and 3 bases lay outside the gene matches. The DNA for the CDR3 is TGCGCCAGCAGCCCCACAGGGGACTATGGCTACACCTTC. Translating it yields CASSPTGDYGYTF.

The V and J genes are TRBV6-5 and TRBJ2-1; 11 nucleotides line up with TRBD2. Germline V gene lookup returns CDR1 MNHEY and CDR2 SVGAGI. Unmatched junction bases numbered 6, after V lost 7 bases and J lost 7 bases. The CDR3 consists of 14 residues. CDR3 amino acids: CASKGLAVGNEQFF. Here the CDR3 DNA reads TGTGCCAGCAAGGGACTAGCGGTAGGGAATGAGCAGTTCTTC.

This clone was recorded only once. The J gene is TRBJ2-2, the V gene TRBV11-2, with a weak D call TRBD2 (6 bases). Germline V gene data show CDR1 as SGHAT and CDR2 as FQNNGV. The ends were cut back, 4 bases at V and 5 bases at J, with 11 bases in the middle. The CDR3 consists of 14 residues. The CDR3 nucleotides read TGTGCCAGCAGCTCGCGGCGGGGAACCGGGGAGCTGTTTTTT. This sequence encodes CASSSRRGTGELFF.

Regarding this clone: The junction departs from the called germline gene at one end, perhaps through a read error. The rearrangement joins TRBV19 to TRBJ2-5; D unclear. CDR3 length: 13 residues. Germline V lookup: CDR1 LNHDA, CDR2 SQIVND (reference sequence). Written as DNA, the CDR3 is TGTGCCAGTAGTATAGTCTACCAAGGGACCCAGTACTTC. This codes for CASSIVYQGTQYF.

The J gene is TRBJ1-6, the V gene TRBV27, with 10 nucleotides matching TRBD1. The CDR3 totals 14 residues. The ends lost 5 bases at V and 14 bases at J; junction bases unmatched: 9. Germline CDR1 and CDR2: MNHEY and SMNVEV (reference sequence). The CDR3 protein is CASSRRTGGMALHF. The DNA of the CDR3 is TGTGCCAGCAGTCGCCGGACAGGGGGGATGGCCCTCCACTTT.

The chain is built from TRBV12-5 and TRBJ2-1; no reliable D call. This CDR3 contains 12 residues. Germline CDR1 reads LGHNT; CDR2 reads FRNRAP. V was shortened by 3 bases and J by 7 bases, with 7 bases between the two germline ends. CDR3 coding DNA: TGTGCTAGTGGTTTACTGGGGAATGAGCAGTTCTTC. This codes for CASGLLGNEQFF. Looking up the rest from reference TRBV12-5 and TRBJ2-1 gives the full variable domain: DARVTQTPRHKVTEMGQEVTMRCQPILGHNTVFWYRQTMMQGLELLAYFRNRAPLDDSGMPKDRFSAEMPDATLATLKIQPSEPRDSAVYFCASGLLGNEQFFGPGTRLTVL.

The V call is TRBV20-1, the J call TRBJ2-7, with 9 bases lining up with TRBD1. With V trimmed by 3 bases and J by 5 bases, 8 bases remained unmatched. This CDR3 comprises 14 residues. Germline CDR1 and CDR2: DFQATT and SNEGSKA (reference sequence). The CDR3 region is CSASRTGAWDEQYF. The CDR3 bases are TGCAGTGCTAGTAGGACAGGGGCCTGGGACGAGCAGTACTTC.

The chain couples TRBV6-2 or TRBV6-3 to TRBJ2-3; D may be TRBD1 (5 bases). From germline, CDR1 is MNHEY and CDR2 SVGEGT. The CDR3 consists of 15 residues. The V and J ends lost 3 bases and 0 bases respectively, with 10 bases between them. The chain's CDR3 is CASSYGADSTDTQYF. The CDR3 nucleotides read TGTGCCAGCAGTTATGGGGCAGATAGCACAGATACGCAGTATTTT.